These 9 T cell receptor beta chains were sequenced from one sample in a study of T cell responses to AZD1222 COVID-19 vaccine. Profiling relied on immunoSEQ multiplex PCR, and the TCRdb table lists in-frame clones only, not all of them. The table lists 95,000 to 150,000 clones, roughly 84% of them singletons, with about 26% in the top ten. The sequencing used peripheral blood, collected 28 days after the second AZD1222 dose. These receptors were taken from an adult who received the AZD1222 COVID-19 vaccine.

This clone was recorded once. The chain links TRBV5-3 to TRBJ1-2, with D perhaps TRBD1 (5 bases). TRBV5-3 is labeled an ORF, and its function is uncertain. The CDR3 extends over 15 amino acids. V gave up 7 bases and J gave up 7 bases, with 23 bases separating them. CDR3 amino acids: CARGFGLNRQGGYTF. CDR3 bases: TGTGCCAGAGGGTTCGGGCTCAATAGGCAGGGTGGCTACACCTTC.

V and J are TRBV19 and TRBJ2-7; D is perhaps TRBD2 (6 bases). V lost 0 bases, J lost 9 bases, and 12 bases lay in between. Germline V gives CDR1 LNHDA, CDR2 SQIVND (reference sequence). This CDR3 is 13 amino acids long. The CDR3 is CASSIDLGGVQYF. DNA of the CDR3: TGTGCCAGTAGTATAGATCTCGGGGGAGTGCAGTACTTC.

This chain connects TRBV7-2 to TRBJ2-2, with D unclear. V lost 4 bases and J lost 6, with 12 bases in between. The CDR3 loop spans 14 amino acids. Germline CDR1 reads SGHTA; CDR2 reads FQGNSA. CDR3 sequence reads: CASSSPMRPGELFF. CDR3 bases: TGTGCCAGCAGCTCCCCTATGCGTCCCGGGGAGCTGTTTTTT.

The V and J genes are TRBV7-9 and TRBJ2-5; possibly TRBD1 for D (6 bases). The CDR3 is 14 amino acids. The V end lost 6 bases, the J end lost 3 bases, and 14 bases lay between the germline ends. The germline CDR1 and CDR2 sequences are SEHNR and FQNEAQ (reference sequence). The CDR3 here is CASSFRGNKETQYF. The CDR3 DNA reads TGTGCCAGCAGTTTCAGGGGAAACAAAGAGACCCAGTACTTC.

This chain connects TRBV9 to TRBJ2-3, with D possibly matching TRBD2 (6 bases). The CDR3 length is 15 residues. The ends were cut back, 0 bases at V and 6 bases at J, with 14 bases in the middle. In germline, CDR1 is SGDLS, CDR2 YYNGEE. The CDR3 DNA reads TGTGCCAGCAGCGTAGGACGGGGCGGGGTGGATACGCAGTATTTT. Protein product: CASSVGRGGVDTQYF.

This clone has only a few counts. This sequence joins TRBV5-1 and TRBJ2-1; the match to TRBD2 covers 14 bases. Germline V lookup: CDR1 SGHRS, CDR2 YFSETQ. Trimming cost V 2 bases and J 15 bases; bases outside gene matches: 10. The CDR3 loop spans 15 amino acids. DNA of the CDR3: TGCGCCAGCAGCTTTATCGGGACTAGCGGGGGAGGGTGGTTCTTC. Translation gives CASSFIGTSGGGWFF.

The chain recombines TRBV6-2 or TRBV6-3 with TRBJ1-1; D remains ambiguous. Germline CDR1 MNHEY, CDR2 SVGEGT. CDR3 length: 16 amino acids. With 2 bases removed from V and 3 bases from J, the gap between germline ends came to 16 bases. CDR3 sequence reads: CASSYEWEVGDTEAFF. The CDR3 nucleotides are TGTGCCAGCAGTTACGAGTGGGAGGTCGGGGACACTGAAGCTTTCTTT.

This chain joins TRBV7-2 and TRBJ2-2; 8 bases are shared with TRBD1. Unmatched junction bases numbered 2, after V lost 1 base and J lost 1 base. Germline CDR1 and CDR2: SGHTA and FQGNSA. The CDR3 totals 16 residues. CDR3 amino acids: CASSLGTGKNTGELFF. As DNA, the CDR3 is TGTGCCAGCAGCTTAGGGACAGGGAAGAACACCGGGGAGCTGTTTTTT.

In DNA form, the CDR3 reads TGTGCCAGCAGTGATCTAGCGGCGAACACCGGGGAGCTGTTTTTT. This encodes CASSDLAANTGELFF. The gene calls are TRBV28 and TRBJ2-2; 7 nucleotides align to TRBD2. Germline-derived CDR1 and CDR2 are MDHEN and SYDVKM. The ends lost 5 bases at V and 0 bases at J; junction bases unmatched: 3. The CDR3 consists of 15 residues.